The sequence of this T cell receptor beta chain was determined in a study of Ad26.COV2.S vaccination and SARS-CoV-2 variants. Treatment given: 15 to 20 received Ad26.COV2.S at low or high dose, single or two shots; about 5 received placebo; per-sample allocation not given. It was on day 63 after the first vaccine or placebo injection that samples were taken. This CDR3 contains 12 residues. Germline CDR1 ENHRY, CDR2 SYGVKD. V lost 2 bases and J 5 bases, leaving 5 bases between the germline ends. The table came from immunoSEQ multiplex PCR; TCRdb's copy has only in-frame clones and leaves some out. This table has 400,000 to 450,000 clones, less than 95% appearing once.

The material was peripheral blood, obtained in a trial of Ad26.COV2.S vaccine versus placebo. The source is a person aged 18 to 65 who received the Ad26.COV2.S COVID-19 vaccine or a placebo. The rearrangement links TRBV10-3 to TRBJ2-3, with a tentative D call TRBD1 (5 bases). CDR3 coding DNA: TGTGCCATCAGTGAGAGGGGAGATACGCAGTATTTT. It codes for CAISERGDTQYF.